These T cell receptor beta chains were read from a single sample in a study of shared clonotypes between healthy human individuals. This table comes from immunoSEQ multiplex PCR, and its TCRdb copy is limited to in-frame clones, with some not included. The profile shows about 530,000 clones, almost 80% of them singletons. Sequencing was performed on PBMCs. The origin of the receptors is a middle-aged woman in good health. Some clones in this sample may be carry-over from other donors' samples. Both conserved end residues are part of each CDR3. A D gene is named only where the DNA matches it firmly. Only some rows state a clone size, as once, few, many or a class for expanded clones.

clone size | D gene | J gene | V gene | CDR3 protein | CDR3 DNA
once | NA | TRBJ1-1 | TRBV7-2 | CASSLEGGNTEAFF | TGTGCCAGCAGCTTAGAGGGCGGGAACACTGAAGCTTTCTTT
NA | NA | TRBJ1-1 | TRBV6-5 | CASRSQQGHTEAFF | TGTGCCAGCAGGTCCCAACAGGGCCACACTGAAGCTTTCTTT
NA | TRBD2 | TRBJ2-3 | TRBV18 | CASSPPGGPPDTQYF | TGTGCCAGCTCACCACCGGGAGGGCCGCCAGATACGCAGTATTTT
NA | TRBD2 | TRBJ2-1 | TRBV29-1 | CSAGTSNHNEQFF | TGCAGCGCCGGGACTAGTAATCACAATGAGCAGTTCTTC
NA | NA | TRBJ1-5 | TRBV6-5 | CASSSTENQPQHF | TGTGCCAGCAGCTCGACAGAGAATCAGCCCCAGCATTTT
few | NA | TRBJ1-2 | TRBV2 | CASSEGGYGYTF | TGTGCCAGCAGTGAAGGGGGGTATGGCTACACCTTC
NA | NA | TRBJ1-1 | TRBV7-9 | CASSETGGTEAFF | TGTGCCAGCAGCGAAACCGGGGGGACTGAAGCTTTCTTT
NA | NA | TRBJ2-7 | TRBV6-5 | CASSYSGEEQYF | TGTGCCAGCAGTTACTCCGGGGAGGAGCAGTACTTC
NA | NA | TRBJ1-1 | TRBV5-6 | CASSLLSPRAQNTEAFF | TGTGCCAGCAGCTTACTCTCCCCCAGGGCCCAGAACACTGAAGCTTTCTTT
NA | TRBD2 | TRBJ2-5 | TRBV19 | CASSISSGRRETQYF | TGTGCCAGTAGTATATCTAGCGGGAGACGTGAGACCCAGTACTTC
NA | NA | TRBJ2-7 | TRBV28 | CASSFSGRSSYEQYF | TGTGCCAGCAGTTTTTCGGGACGGAGCTCCTACGAGCAGTACTTC
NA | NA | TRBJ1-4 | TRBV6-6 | CASSYSGGGEKLFF | TGTGCCAGCAGTTACTCGGGGGGGGGTGAAAAACTGTTTTTT
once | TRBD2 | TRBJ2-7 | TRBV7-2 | CASAGGRTYEQYF | TGTGCCAGCGCAGGCGGGAGAACCTACGAGCAGTACTTC
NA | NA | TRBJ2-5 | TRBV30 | CAWGTGLQETQYF | TGTGCCTGGGGCACAGGGCTTCAGGAGACCCAGTACTTC
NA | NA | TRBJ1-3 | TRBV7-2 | CASSPRGGAGNTIYF | TGTGCCAGCAGCCCGAGAGGAGGGGCTGGAAACACCATATATTTT
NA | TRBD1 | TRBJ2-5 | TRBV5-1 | CASSLAGTGVQETQYF | TGCGCCAGCAGCTTGGCCGGGACAGGGGTACAAGAGACCCAGTACTTC
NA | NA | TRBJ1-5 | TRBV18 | CASSLYDDQPQHF | TGTGCCAGCTCACTTTACGATGATCAGCCCCAGCATTTT
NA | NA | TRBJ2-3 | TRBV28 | CASSLLLRSTDTQYF | TGTGCCAGCAGTTTATTGCTAAGGAGCACAGATACGCAGTATTTT